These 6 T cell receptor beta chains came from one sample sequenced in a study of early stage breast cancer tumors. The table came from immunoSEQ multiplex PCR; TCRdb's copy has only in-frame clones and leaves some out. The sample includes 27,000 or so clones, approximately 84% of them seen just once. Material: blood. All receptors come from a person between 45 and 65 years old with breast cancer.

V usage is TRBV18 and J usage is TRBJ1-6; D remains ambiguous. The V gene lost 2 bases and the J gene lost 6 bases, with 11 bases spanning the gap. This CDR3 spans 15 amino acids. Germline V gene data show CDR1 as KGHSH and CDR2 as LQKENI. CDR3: CASSPERIANSPLHF. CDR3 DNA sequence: TGTGCCAGCTCACCAGAGCGAATTGCTAATTCACCCCTCCACTTT.

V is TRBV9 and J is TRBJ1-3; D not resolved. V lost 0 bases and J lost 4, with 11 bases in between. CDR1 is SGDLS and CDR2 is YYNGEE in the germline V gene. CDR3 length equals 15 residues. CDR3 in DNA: TGTGCCAGCAGCGTAGGCGGGAACTCCGGAAACACCATATATTTT. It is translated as CASSVGGNSGNTIYF.

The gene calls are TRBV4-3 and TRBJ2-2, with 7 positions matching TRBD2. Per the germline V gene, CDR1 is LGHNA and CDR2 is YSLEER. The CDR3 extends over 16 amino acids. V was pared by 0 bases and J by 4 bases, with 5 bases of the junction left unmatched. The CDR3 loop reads CASSQEAGAVTGELFF. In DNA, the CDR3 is TGCGCCAGCAGCCAAGAGGCGGGAGCAGTCACCGGGGAGCTGTTTTTT.

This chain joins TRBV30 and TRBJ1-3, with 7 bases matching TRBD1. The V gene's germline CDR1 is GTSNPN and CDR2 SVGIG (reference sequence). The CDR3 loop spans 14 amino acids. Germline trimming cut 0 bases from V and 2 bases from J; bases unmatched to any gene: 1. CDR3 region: CAWSVDRAGNTIYF. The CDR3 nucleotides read TGTGCCTGGAGTGTAGACAGGGCTGGAAACACCATATATTTT.

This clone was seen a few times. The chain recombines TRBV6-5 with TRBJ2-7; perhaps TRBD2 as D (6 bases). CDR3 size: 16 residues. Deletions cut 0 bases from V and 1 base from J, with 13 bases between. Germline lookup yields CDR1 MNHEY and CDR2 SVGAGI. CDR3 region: CASSYSMAGPSYEQYF. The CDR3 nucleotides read TGTGCCAGCAGTTACTCGATGGCGGGGCCTTCCTACGAGCAGTACTTC.

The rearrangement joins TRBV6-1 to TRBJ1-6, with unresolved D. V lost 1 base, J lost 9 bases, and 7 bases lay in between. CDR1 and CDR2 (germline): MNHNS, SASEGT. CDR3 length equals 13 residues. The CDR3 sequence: CASSEGVRSPLHF. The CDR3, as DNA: TGTGCCAGCAGTGAAGGGGTCCGTTCACCCCTCCACTTT.